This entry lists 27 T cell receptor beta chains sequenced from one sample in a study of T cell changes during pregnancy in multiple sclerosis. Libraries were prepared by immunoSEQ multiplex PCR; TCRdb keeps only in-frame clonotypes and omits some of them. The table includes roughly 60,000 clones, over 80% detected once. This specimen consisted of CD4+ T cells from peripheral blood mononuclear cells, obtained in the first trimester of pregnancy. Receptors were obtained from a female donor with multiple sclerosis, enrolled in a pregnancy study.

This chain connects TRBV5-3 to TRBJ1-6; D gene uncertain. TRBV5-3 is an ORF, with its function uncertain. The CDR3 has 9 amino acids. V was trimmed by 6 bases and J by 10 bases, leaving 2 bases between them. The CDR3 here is CARTSPLHF. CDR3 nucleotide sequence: TGTGCCAGAACGTCACCCCTCCACTTT.

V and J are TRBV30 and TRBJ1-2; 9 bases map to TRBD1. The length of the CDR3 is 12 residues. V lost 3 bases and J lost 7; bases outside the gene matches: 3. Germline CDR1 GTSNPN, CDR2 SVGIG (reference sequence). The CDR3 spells CAWRQGAVGYTF. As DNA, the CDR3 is TGTGCCTGGAGACAGGGGGCAGTTGGCTACACCTTC. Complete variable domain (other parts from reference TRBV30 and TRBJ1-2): SQTIHQWPATLVQPVGSPLSLECTVEGTSNPNLYWYRQAAGRGLQLLFYSVGIGQISSEVPQNLSASRPQDRQFILSSKKLLLSDSGFYLCAWRQGAVGYTFGSGTRLTVV.

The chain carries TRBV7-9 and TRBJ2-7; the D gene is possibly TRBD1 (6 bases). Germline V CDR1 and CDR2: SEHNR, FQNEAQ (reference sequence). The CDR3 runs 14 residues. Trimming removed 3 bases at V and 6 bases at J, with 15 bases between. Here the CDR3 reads CASSFEGQLSEQYF. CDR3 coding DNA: TGTGCCAGCAGCTTCGAAGGACAGCTAAGCGAGCAGTACTTC.

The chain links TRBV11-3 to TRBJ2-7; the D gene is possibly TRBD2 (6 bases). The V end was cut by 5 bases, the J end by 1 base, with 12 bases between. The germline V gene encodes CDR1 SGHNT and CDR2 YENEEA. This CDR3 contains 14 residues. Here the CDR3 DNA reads TGTGCCAGCAGCCCTTGGGCGGGATCCTACGAGCAGTACTTC. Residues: CASSPWAGSYEQYF.

The CDR3 spells CAWGLNYEQYF. Here the CDR3 DNA reads TGTGCCTGGGGACTTAACTACGAGCAGTACTTC. The chain employs TRBV30 and TRBJ2-7; tentatively, D is TRBD2 (5 bases). CDR1 is GTSNPN, CDR2 SVGIG, per germline (reference sequence). The CDR3 extends over 11 amino acids. V was pared by 5 bases and J by 3 bases, with 8 bases between.

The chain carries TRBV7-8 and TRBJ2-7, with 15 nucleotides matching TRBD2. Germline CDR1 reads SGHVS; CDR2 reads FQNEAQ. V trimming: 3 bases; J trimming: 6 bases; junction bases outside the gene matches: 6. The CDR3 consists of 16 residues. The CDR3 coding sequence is TGTGCCAGCAGCTTCAGGACTAGCGGGGGGGCATCCGAGCAGTACTTC. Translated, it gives CASSFRTSGGASEQYF.

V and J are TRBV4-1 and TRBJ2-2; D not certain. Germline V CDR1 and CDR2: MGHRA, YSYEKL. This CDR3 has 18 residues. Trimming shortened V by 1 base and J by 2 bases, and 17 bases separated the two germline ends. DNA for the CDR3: TGCGCCAGCAGCCAAGGGGCTGGCTCGACATTTAACACCGGGGAGCTGTTTTTT. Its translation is CASSQGAGSTFNTGELFF.

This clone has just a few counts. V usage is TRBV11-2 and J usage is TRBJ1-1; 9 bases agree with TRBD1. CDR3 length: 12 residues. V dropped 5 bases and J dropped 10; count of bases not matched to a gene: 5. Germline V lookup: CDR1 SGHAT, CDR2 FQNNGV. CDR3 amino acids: CASSPWTGVAFF. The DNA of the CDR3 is TGTGCCAGCAGCCCCTGGACAGGGGTAGCTTTCTTT.

The CDR3 protein is CAWSQGGPSTDTQYF. The CDR3 nucleotides are TGTGCCTGGAGTCAGGGCGGCCCTAGCACAGATACGCAGTATTTT. The rearrangement joins TRBV30 to TRBJ2-3, with a weak D call TRBD1 (5 bases). The germline CDR1 and CDR2 sequences are GTSNPN and SVGIG (reference sequence). This CDR3 is built from 15 residues. Trimming took 2 bases from V and 0 from J, leaving 12 bases between them.

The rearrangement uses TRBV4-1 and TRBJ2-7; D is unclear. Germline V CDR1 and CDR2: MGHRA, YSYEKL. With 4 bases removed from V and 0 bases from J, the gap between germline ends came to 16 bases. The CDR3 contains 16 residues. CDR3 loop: CASSPAYLQRSYEQYF. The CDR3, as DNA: TGCGCCAGCAGCCCAGCATACCTCCAGCGCTCCTACGAGCAGTACTTC.

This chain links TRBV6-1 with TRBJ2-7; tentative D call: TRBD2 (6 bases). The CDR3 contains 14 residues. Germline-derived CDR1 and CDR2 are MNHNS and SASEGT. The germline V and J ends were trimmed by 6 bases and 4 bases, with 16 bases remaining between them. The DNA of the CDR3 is TGTGCCAGCAGGCTCGGGGGACCCTTATACGAGCAGTACTTC. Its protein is CASRLGGPLYEQYF.

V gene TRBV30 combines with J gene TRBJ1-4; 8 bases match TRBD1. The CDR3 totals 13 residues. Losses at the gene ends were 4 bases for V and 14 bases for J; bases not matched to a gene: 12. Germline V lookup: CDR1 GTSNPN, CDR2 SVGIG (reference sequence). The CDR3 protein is CAWNAVTDRALFF. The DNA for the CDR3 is TGTGCCTGGAATGCGGTTACGGACAGGGCTCTGTTTTTT. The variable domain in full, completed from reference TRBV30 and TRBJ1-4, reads SQTIHQWPATLVQPVGSPLSLECTVEGTSNPNLYWYRQAAGRGLQLLFYSVGIGQISSEVPQNLSASRPQDRQFILSSKKLLLSDSGFYLCAWNAVTDRALFFGSGTQLSVL.

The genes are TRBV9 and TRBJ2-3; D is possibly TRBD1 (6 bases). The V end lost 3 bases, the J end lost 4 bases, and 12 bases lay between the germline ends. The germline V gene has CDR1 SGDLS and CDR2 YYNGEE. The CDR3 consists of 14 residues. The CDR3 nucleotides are TGTGCCAGCAGCGGTCAGGGGATGTCAGATACGCAGTATTTT. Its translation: CASSGQGMSDTQYF. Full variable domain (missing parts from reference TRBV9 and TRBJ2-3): DSGVTQTPKHLITATGQRVTLRCSPRSGDLSVYWYQQSLDQGLQFLIQYYNGEERAKGNILERFSAQQFPDLHSELNLSSLELGDSALYFCASSGQGMSDTQYFGPGTRLTVL.

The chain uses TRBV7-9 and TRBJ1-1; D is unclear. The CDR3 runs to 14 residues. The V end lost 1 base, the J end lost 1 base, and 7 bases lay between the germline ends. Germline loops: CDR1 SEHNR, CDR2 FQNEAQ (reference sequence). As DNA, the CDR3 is TGTGCCAGCAGCTTAGGAGGAGCGAACACTGAAGCTTTCTTT. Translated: CASSLGGANTEAFF.

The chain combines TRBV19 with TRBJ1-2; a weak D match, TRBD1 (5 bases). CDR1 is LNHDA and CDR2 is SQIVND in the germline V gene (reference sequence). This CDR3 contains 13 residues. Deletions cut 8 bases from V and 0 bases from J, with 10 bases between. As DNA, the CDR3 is TGTGCCAGTGACAGCCGCCCTAACTATGGCTACACCTTC. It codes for CASDSRPNYGYTF.

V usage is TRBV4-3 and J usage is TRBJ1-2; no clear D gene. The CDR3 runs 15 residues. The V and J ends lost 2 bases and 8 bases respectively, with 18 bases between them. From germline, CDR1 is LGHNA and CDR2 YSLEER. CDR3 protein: CASSQTTSVPGGYTF. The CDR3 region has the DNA TGCGCCAGCAGCCAAACTACGAGTGTACCTGGCGGCTACACCTTC.

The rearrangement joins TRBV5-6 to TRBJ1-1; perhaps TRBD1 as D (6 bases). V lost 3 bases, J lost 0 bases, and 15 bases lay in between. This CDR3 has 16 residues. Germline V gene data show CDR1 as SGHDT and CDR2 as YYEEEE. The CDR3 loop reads CASSSAHRAMNTEAFF. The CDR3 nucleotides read TGTGCCAGCAGCTCAGCCCACAGGGCCATGAACACTGAAGCTTTCTTT.

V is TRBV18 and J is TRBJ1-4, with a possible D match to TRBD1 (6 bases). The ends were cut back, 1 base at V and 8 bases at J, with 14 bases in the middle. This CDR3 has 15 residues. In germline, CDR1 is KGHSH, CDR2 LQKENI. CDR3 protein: CASSPREGVREKLFF. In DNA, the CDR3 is TGTGCCAGCTCACCACGCGAGGGGGTCCGGGAAAAACTGTTTTTT. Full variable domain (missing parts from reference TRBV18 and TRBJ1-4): NAGVMQNPRHLVRRRGQEARLRCSPMKGHSHVYWYRQLPEEGLKFMVYLQKENIIDESGMPKERFSAEFPKEGPSILRIQQVVRGDSAAYFCASSPREGVREKLFFGSGTQLSVL.

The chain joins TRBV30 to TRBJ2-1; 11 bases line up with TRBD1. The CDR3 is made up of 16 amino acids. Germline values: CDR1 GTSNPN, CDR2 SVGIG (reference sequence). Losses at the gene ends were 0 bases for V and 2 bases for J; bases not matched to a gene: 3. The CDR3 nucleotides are TGTGCCTGGAGTGTATCGGGACAGGGGGCCTACAATGAGCAGTTCTTC. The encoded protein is CAWSVSGQGAYNEQFF.

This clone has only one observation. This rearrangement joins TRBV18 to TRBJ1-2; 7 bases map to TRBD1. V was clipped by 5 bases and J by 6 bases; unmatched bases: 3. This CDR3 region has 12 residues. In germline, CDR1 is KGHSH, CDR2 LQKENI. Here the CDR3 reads CASSSQGDGYTF. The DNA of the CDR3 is TGTGCCAGCTCATCGCAGGGGGATGGCTACACCTTC.

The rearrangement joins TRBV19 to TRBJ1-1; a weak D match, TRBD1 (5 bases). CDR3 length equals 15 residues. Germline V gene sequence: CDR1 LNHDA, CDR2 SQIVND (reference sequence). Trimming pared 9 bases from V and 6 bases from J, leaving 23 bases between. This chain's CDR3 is CASRPWGEGASEAFF. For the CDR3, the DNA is TGTGCCAGCCGACCTTGGGGGGAAGGGGCGTCTGAAGCTTTCTTT.

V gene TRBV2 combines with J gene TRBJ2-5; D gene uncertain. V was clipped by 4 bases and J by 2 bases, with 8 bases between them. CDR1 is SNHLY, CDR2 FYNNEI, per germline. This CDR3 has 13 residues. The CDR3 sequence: CASSGGRQETQYF. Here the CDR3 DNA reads TGTGCCAGCAGTGGTGGGCGACAAGAGACCCAGTACTTC. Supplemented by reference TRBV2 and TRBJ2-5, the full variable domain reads EPEVTQTPSHQVTQMGQEVILRCVPISNHLYFYWYRQILGQKVEFLVSFYNNEISEKSEIFDDQFSVERPDGSNFTLKIRSTKLEDSAMYFCASSGGRQETQYFGPGTRLLVL.

As DNA, the CDR3 is TGTGCCAGCAGCTTGGTCGGGCGGGACGGGGAGCTGTTTTTT. The encoded protein is CASSLVGRDGELFF. The V and J genes are TRBV5-6 and TRBJ2-2; D might be TRBD2 (6 bases). The V and J ends lost 0 bases and 7 bases respectively, with 10 bases between them. The CDR3 contains 14 residues. The germline V gene has CDR1 SGHDT and CDR2 YYEEEE.

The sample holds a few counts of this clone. The CDR3 DNA reads TGTGCCAGCAGCTTGGACCAGGGAAACACCGGGGAGCTGTTTTTT. This sequence encodes CASSLDQGNTGELFF. The gene calls are TRBV5-8 and TRBJ2-2, with D possibly being TRBD1 (5 bases). Trimming removed 0 bases from V and 2 bases from J, with 8 bases in between. Germline assignment: CDR1 SGHTS and CDR2 YDEGEE. This CDR3 is built from 15 residues.

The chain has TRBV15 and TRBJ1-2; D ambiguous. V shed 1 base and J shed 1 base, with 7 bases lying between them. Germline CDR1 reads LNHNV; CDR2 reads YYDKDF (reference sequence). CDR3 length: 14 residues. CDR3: CATSRAGFNYGYTF. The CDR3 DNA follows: TGTGCCACCAGCAGAGCAGGATTTAACTATGGCTACACCTTC.

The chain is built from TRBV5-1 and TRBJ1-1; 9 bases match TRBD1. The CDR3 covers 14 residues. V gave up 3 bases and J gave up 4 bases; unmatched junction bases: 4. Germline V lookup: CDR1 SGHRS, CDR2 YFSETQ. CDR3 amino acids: CASSWGTGRTEAFF. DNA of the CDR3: TGCGCCAGCAGCTGGGGGACAGGGCGCACTGAAGCTTTCTTT. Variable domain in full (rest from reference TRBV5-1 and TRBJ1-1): KAGVTQTPRYLIKTRGQQVTLSCSPISGHRSVSWYQQTPGQGLQFLFEYFSETQRNKGNFPGRFSGRQFSNSRSEMNVSTLELGDSALYLCASSWGTGRTEAFFGQGTRLTVV.

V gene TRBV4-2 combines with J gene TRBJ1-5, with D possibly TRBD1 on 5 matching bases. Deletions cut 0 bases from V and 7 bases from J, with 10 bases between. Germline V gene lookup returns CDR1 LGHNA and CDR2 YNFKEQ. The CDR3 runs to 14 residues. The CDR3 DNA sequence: TGTGCCAGCAGCCAAGACCCGGGGGGACAGCCCCAGCATTTT. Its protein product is CASSQDPGGQPQHF.